These 24 T cell receptor beta chains were all obtained from the same sample, sequenced in a study of blood T cell repertoires in COVID-19 (TCRdb year 2020). The method was the immunoSEQ multiplex PCR assay. The source is immuneACCESS, and TCRdb retained only in-frame sequences with V and J called. Part of the clones is not carried over; for the studies checked, unresolved V genes explain less than half of this, and the remainder is unexplained. The sample data list approximately 270,000 clones, and roughly 80% of these were observed just once. The ten largest clones capture around 8.9% of the sample. The sample consisted of peripheral blood. The source of these receptors is a man aged 80 or over with acute or convalescent COVID-19.

The chain employs TRBV4-1 and TRBJ2-3, with a possible D match to TRBD1 (5 bases). This CDR3 comprises 18 residues. Deletions cut 1 base from V and 1 base from J, with 18 bases between. Germline V gene data show CDR1 as MGHRA and CDR2 as YSYEKL. The CDR3 nucleotides read TGCGCCAGCAGCCAAGGACGCCTGAGCAGGGTAGGCACAGATACGCAGTATTTT. Protein: CASSQGRLSRVGTDTQYF.

This clone showed up just a few times. The chain recombines TRBV6-2 or TRBV6-3 with TRBJ2-7; no clear D gene. Germline lookup yields CDR1 MNHEY and CDR2 SVGEGT. V was shortened by 5 bases and J by 3 bases, with 5 bases between the two germline ends. CDR3 length: 11 amino acids. The CDR3 region has the DNA TGTGCCAGCAGTGGAGTCTACGAGCAGTACTTC. As protein: CASSGVYEQYF.

The chain links TRBV6-5 to TRBJ1-6; D unresolved. In germline, CDR1 is MNHEY, CDR2 SVGAGI. The CDR3 length is 14 residues. Deletions cut 5 bases from V and 0 bases from J, with 5 bases between. The CDR3 here is CASSPSSYNSPLHF. DNA for the CDR3: TGTGCCAGCAGTCCCTCCTCCTATAATTCACCCCTCCACTTT.

V usage is TRBV29-1 and J usage is TRBJ2-7; TRBD1 agrees at 7 bases. Trimming took 8 bases from V and 3 from J; bases not matched to a gene: 13. Germline assignment: CDR1 SQVTM and CDR2 ANQGSEA. This CDR3 has 14 residues. CDR3 in amino acids: CSTLEGGPNYEQYF. In nucleotides, the CDR3 is TGCAGCACACTAGAAGGGGGCCCTAACTACGAGCAGTACTTC.

The CDR3 region is CASRKGQASNYGYTF. Here the CDR3 DNA reads TGTGCCAGCAGGAAGGGACAGGCAAGTAACTATGGCTACACCTTC. The chain carries TRBV5-4 and TRBJ1-2; 8 nucleotides line up with TRBD1. This CDR3 spans 15 amino acids. Trimming removed 5 bases from V and 1 base from J; junction bases left unmatched: 7. Germline V gene data show CDR1 as SGHNT and CDR2 as YYREEE (reference sequence).

The rearrangement uses TRBV20-1 and TRBJ1-5; D may be TRBD1 (6 bases). The CDR3 sequence is 12 residues long. Per germline, CDR1 DFQATT and CDR2 SNEGSKA (reference sequence). V shed 3 bases and J shed 9 bases, with 12 bases lying between them. Written as DNA, the CDR3 is TGCAGTGCTAGTGGGGTCAGGGGGCCCCAGCATTTT. It specifies CSASGVRGPQHF.

The chain has TRBV5-6 and TRBJ1-3; the D is unclear. CDR3 size: 14 residues. Germline CDR1 is SGHDT and CDR2 is YYEEEE. V gave up 1 base and J gave up 2 bases, with 7 bases separating them. CDR3 residues: CASSLRGTGNTIYF. For the CDR3, the DNA is TGTGCCAGCAGCTTGCGGGGTACTGGAAACACCATATATTTT.

This chain uses TRBV5-1 with TRBJ2-1, with D possibly TRBD2 on 5 matching bases. The CDR3 runs to 19 residues. Germline V lookup: CDR1 SGHRS, CDR2 YFSETQ. The V gene lost 4 bases and the J gene lost 0 bases, with 23 bases spanning the gap. This CDR3 reads CASSVSSGSAISSYNEQFF. The CDR3 coding sequence is TGCGCCAGCAGCGTTTCCTCAGGTAGCGCGATTAGCTCCTACAATGAGCAGTTCTTC.

This rearrangement joins TRBV11-3 to TRBJ2-7; D may be TRBD2 (5 bases). Germline CDR1 and CDR2: SGHNT and YENEEA. This CDR3 is built from 14 residues. The V end was cut by 1 base, the J end by 5 bases, with 12 bases between. CDR3 region: CASSLGEGWDEQYF. The DNA of the CDR3 is TGTGCCAGCAGCTTAGGAGAGGGTTGGGACGAGCAGTACTTC.

The chain recombines TRBV28 with TRBJ1-6, with D perhaps matching TRBD1 (6 bases). V was pared by 1 base and J by 9 bases, with 22 bases between. Germline CDR1 reads MDHEN; CDR2 reads SYDVKM. The CDR3 sequence is 18 residues long. CDR3 nucleotides: TGTGCCAGCAGTTTATTTGGGGGGGCGCGGGCCCAAATTTCACCCCTCCACTTT. Translation gives CASSLFGGARAQISPLHF.

The chain has TRBV18 and TRBJ2-4, with D possibly being TRBD1 (5 bases). Germline CDR1 and CDR2: KGHSH and LQKENI. V was trimmed by 2 bases and J by 7 bases, leaving 12 bases between them. The CDR3 covers 14 residues. Written as DNA, the CDR3 is TGTGCCAGCTCACCATCAAGGGGCTCGAACATTCAGTACTTC. Protein sequence: CASSPSRGSNIQYF.

The chain links TRBV3-1 (or the pseudogene TRBV3-2) to TRBJ2-7; weak D call: TRBD2 (5 bases). V shed 5 bases and J shed 0 bases, with 11 bases lying between them. The CDR3 is made up of 14 amino acids. The germline CDR1 and CDR2 sequences are LGHDT and YNNKEL (reference sequence). CDR3 in amino acids: CASSEAGSSYEQYF. The CDR3 coding sequence is TGTGCCAGCAGCGAGGCGGGTAGCTCCTACGAGCAGTACTTC.

This chain's CDR3 is CASSPFGGGGADSPLHF. DNA of the CDR3: TGTGCCAGCTCACCCTTCGGAGGGGGAGGGGCGGATTCACCCCTCCACTTT. V and J are TRBV18 and TRBJ1-6, with D perhaps TRBD1 (6 bases). V was pared by 3 bases and J by 8 bases, with 20 bases between. CDR3 length equals 17 residues. Looked up from germline, CDR1 is KGHSH and CDR2 is LQKENI.

The gene calls are TRBV19 and TRBJ2-2, with D unresolved. V lost 0 bases, J lost 1 base, and 18 bases lay in between. Germline-derived CDR1 and CDR2 are LNHDA and SQIVND (reference sequence). The CDR3 covers 19 residues. The CDR3 region is CASSIDWWFPSLNTGELFF. CDR3 coding DNA: TGTGCCAGTAGTATAGATTGGTGGTTTCCCAGTCTGAACACCGGGGAGCTGTTTTTT.

In nucleotides, the CDR3 is TGTGCCAGCAGCTTCGGGGGGACAGATACGCAGTATTTT. Amino acids: CASSFGGTDTQYF. This chain joins TRBV7-3 and TRBJ2-3; 7 nucleotides align to TRBD2. Germline lookup yields CDR1 SGHTA and CDR2 FQGTGA. V shed 3 bases, J shed 3 bases, and the junction held 0 bases outside the gene matches. The CDR3 has 13 amino acids.

This sequence joins TRBV21-1 and TRBJ2-7; TRBD2 was called by the table and not checked on the DNA. TRBV21-1 is assigned pseudogene status. This CDR3 has 13 amino acids. CDR3 DNA: TGTGCCAGCAGCAAAGGAGTGATCTACGAGCAGTACTTC. It translates to CASSKGVIYEQYF.

The chain joins TRBV7-8 to TRBJ2-7; 13 nucleotides agree with TRBD2. Germline lookup yields CDR1 SGHVS and CDR2 FQNEAQ. V trimming: 5 bases; J trimming: 1 base; junction bases outside the gene matches: 5. The CDR3 spans 16 residues. CDR3 protein: CASSQQLAGGSYEQYF. CDR3 nucleotide sequence: TGTGCCAGCAGCCAACAACTAGCGGGAGGGTCCTACGAGCAGTACTTC.

This sequence joins TRBV5-8 and TRBJ2-2, with D possibly TRBD2 on 6 matching bases. Per germline, CDR1 SGHTS and CDR2 YDEGEE. This CDR3 comprises 18 residues. Trimming took 3 bases from V and 0 from J, leaving 18 bases between them. In nucleotides, the CDR3 is TGTGCCAGCAGCTATAACGGACTACTACCGTCGAACACCGGGGAGCTGTTTTTT. Translated: CASSYNGLLPSNTGELFF.

This chain links TRBV5-8 with TRBJ2-7; 8 positions match TRBD2. Germline V gene lookup returns CDR1 SGHTS and CDR2 YDEGEE. After removal of 4 bases from V and 6 bases from J, the junction contained 12 bases not matched to a gene. The CDR3 spans 15 residues. CDR3 nucleotides: TGTGCCAGCAGCCTCGGACTAGCAGTCATGGGCGAGCAGTACTTC. Its translation is CASSLGLAVMGEQYF.

CDR3 sequence reads: CASGTGSSYNEQFF. The CDR3 DNA is TGTGCTAGTGGGACAGGGAGCTCCTACAATGAGCAGTTCTTC. V and J are TRBV12-5 and TRBJ2-1; 7 nucleotides agree with TRBD1. Unmatched junction bases numbered 2, after V lost 6 bases and J lost 0 bases. Per germline, CDR1 LGHNT and CDR2 FRNRAP. CDR3 length equals 14 residues. Based on the CDR3 plus reference TRBV12-5 and TRBJ2-1, the full variable domain is DARVTQTPRHKVTEMGQEVTMRCQPILGHNTVFWYRQTMMQGLELLAYFRNRAPLDDSGMPKDRFSAEMPDATLATLKIQPSEPRDSAVYFCASGTGSSYNEQFFGPGTRLTVL.

This chain uses TRBV5-1 with TRBJ1-6; possibly TRBD1 for D (5 bases). CDR1 is SGHRS and CDR2 is YFSETQ in the germline V gene. The CDR3 is made up of 13 amino acids. Trimming shortened V by 1 base and J by 9 bases, and 8 bases separated the two germline ends. The CDR3 region is CASSLTGSSPLHF. The DNA for the CDR3 is TGCGCCAGCAGCTTGACAGGTTCTTCACCCCTCCACTTT. The full variable domain, completed using reference TRBV5-1 and TRBJ1-6, is KAGVTQTPRYLIKTRGQQVTLSCSPISGHRSVSWYQQTPGQGLQFLFEYFSETQRNKGNFPGRFSGRQFSNSRSEMNVSTLELGDSALYLCASSLTGSSPLHFGNGTRLTVT.

The chain joins TRBV15 to TRBJ2-7; TRBD1 agrees at 7 bases. The V gene's germline CDR1 is LNHNV and CDR2 YYDKDF (reference sequence). Trimming removed 2 bases from V and 5 bases from J; junction bases left unmatched: 9. The CDR3 totals 15 residues. Here the CDR3 reads CATSRNRGRGNEQYF. CDR3 DNA: TGTGCCACCAGCAGAAACAGGGGAAGGGGGAACGAGCAGTACTTC.

The chain recombines TRBV3-1 (or the pseudogene TRBV3-2) with TRBJ2-3; tentatively, D is TRBD2 (7 bases). The CDR3 is 14 residues long. Trimming shortened V by 6 bases and J by 8 bases, and 18 bases separated the two germline ends. From germline, CDR1 is LGHDT and CDR2 YNNKEL (reference sequence). The chain's CDR3 is CASSSVGGASTQYF. CDR3 bases: TGTGCCAGCAGTTCAGTAGGGGGGGCCAGTACGCAGTATTTT.

The chain couples TRBV6-1 to TRBJ2-3; TRBD1 agrees at 8 bases. Germline V gene lookup returns CDR1 MNHNS and CDR2 SASEGT. V shed 1 base, J shed 0 bases, and the junction held 6 bases outside the gene matches. The CDR3 totals 17 residues. The CDR3 reads CASSEVPGGGSTDTQYF. In DNA, the CDR3 is TGTGCCAGCAGTGAAGTCCCAGGGGGCGGTAGCACAGATACGCAGTATTTT.